The 27 T cell receptor beta chains given below trace back to one sample, sequenced in a study of shared clonotypes between healthy human individuals (TCRdb year 2020). Library generation was performed with the immunoSEQ multiplex PCR assay. TCRdb holds this immuneACCESS table with in-frame rearrangements only. Some clones are missing; in checked studies, unresolved V genes explain under half, and the rest has no known cause. The sample data list a few million clones, and 93% of these were observed just once. 0.39% of the sample lies in the top ten. Sequencing was performed on naive CD4+ T cells from PBMCs. This specimen's cell subset or site label, interpreted: CD45RA+ positively selected. All receptors come from a man younger than 30 in good health. Some clones in this sample may be carry-over from other donors' samples.

The chain recombines TRBV4-1 with TRBJ2-2, with 8 bases that match TRBD2. V gave up 4 bases and J gave up 6 bases; unmatched junction bases: 7. The CDR3 contains 15 residues. Germline-derived CDR1 and CDR2 are MGHRA and YSYEKL. CDR3 loop: CASSPRAGEAGELFF. DNA of the CDR3: TGCGCCAGCAGCCCCCGAGCGGGGGAGGCCGGGGAGCTGTTTTTT.

Details on this clone: At the DNA level, this CDR3 is encoded by other sequences in the same sample as well. The chain couples TRBV5-4 to TRBJ2-3, with 11 nucleotides matching TRBD2. The CDR3 contains 15 residues. Germline CDR1 SGHNT, CDR2 YYREEE (reference sequence). After removal of 4 bases from V and 4 bases from J, the junction contained 5 bases not matched to a gene. In DNA form, the CDR3 reads TGTGCCAGCAGCCTGAGACTAGCGGGGTCAGATACGCAGTATTTT. Amino acids: CASSLRLAGSDTQYF.

The rearrangement uses TRBV5-1 and TRBJ2-1; 12 nucleotides line up with TRBD2. The length of the CDR3 is 17 residues. After removal of 2 bases from V and 6 bases from J, the junction contained 9 bases not matched to a gene. Looked up from germline, CDR1 is SGHRS and CDR2 is YFSETQ. The CDR3 region is CASSFPGLAGGGNEQFF. CDR3 DNA sequence: TGCGCCAGCAGCTTCCCGGGACTAGCGGGCGGAGGCAATGAGCAGTTCTTC.

V gene TRBV29-1 combines with J gene TRBJ1-4; TRBD1 is a possible D gene (5 bases). Trimming stripped 4 bases from V and 1 base from J, with 7 bases between. The CDR3 covers 13 residues. Germline V gene lookup returns CDR1 SQVTM and CDR2 ANQGSEA. The CDR3 DNA reads TGCAGCGTTGTCGGGGGAACTAATGAAAAACTGTTTTTT. Protein sequence: CSVVGGTNEKLFF.

This sequence joins TRBV2 and TRBJ1-2; 7 bases map to TRBD1. The CDR3 consists of 13 residues. With V trimmed by 6 bases and J by 7 bases, 8 bases remained unmatched. Per the germline V gene, CDR1 is SNHLY and CDR2 is FYNNEI. The CDR3 nucleotides read TGTGCCAGCAGCTCGACAGGGCGGAGTGGCTACACCTTC. Residues: CASSSTGRSGYTF.

This chain joins TRBV7-9 and TRBJ2-5, with a possible D match to TRBD2 (5 bases). Deletions cut 7 bases from V and 4 bases from J, with 10 bases between. The CDR3 is made up of 12 amino acids. Germline lookup yields CDR1 SEHNR and CDR2 FQNEAQ (reference sequence). The CDR3 DNA follows: TGTGCCAGCACCGGAGGACCAGAGACCCAGTACTTC. This codes for CASTGGPETQYF.

The gene calls are TRBV10-3 and TRBJ2-7, with no clear D. V gave up 6 bases and J gave up 0 bases, with 9 bases separating them. Germline lookup yields CDR1 ENHRY and CDR2 SYGVKD. The CDR3 is made up of 13 amino acids. The CDR3 spells CAISTQSSYEQYF. The CDR3 bases are TGTGCCATCAGCACGCAAAGCTCCTACGAGCAGTACTTC.

V gene TRBV6-5 combines with J gene TRBJ2-2; a weak D match, TRBD2 (6 bases). Germline V lookup: CDR1 MNHEY, CDR2 SVGAGI. V shed 8 bases and J shed 0 bases, with 10 bases lying between them. The CDR3 consists of 14 residues. CDR3 nucleotide sequence: TGTGCCAGCCGGGGACTCACGAACACCGGGGAGCTGTTTTTT. Encoded protein: CASRGLTNTGELFF.

Concerning this clone itself: The sample holds other DNA sequences that translate to the same CDR3. The chain joins TRBV5-4 to TRBJ2-3; 9 bases map to TRBD2. The CDR3 runs to 16 residues. With V trimmed by 0 bases and J by 3 bases, 5 bases remained unmatched. CDR1 is SGHNT and CDR2 is YYREEE in the germline V gene (reference sequence). The CDR3 DNA is TGTGCCAGCAGCTTGGCAGCGGGAGGAGGGACAGATACGCAGTATTTT. This gives the protein CASSLAAGGGTDTQYF.

Concerning this clone: This sample includes further DNA sequences coding for the same CDR3. This sequence joins TRBV5-1 and TRBJ2-3; weak D call: TRBD2 (6 bases). The V gene lost 0 bases and the J gene lost 5 bases, with 7 bases spanning the gap. Germline lookup yields CDR1 SGHRS and CDR2 YFSETQ. The CDR3 contains 13 residues. DNA for the CDR3: TGCGCCAGCAGCTTGGAGGGAGGAGATACGCAGTATTTT. Translated: CASSLEGGDTQYF. The full variable domain, its missing parts supplied by reference TRBV5-1 and TRBJ2-3, is KAGVTQTPRYLIKTRGQQVTLSCSPISGHRSVSWYQQTPGQGLQFLFEYFSETQRNKGNFPGRFSGRQFSNSRSEMNVSTLELGDSALYLCASSLEGGDTQYFGPGTRLTVL.

The V call is TRBV12-5, the J call TRBJ2-7; TRBD2 matches at 11 bases. Germline V gene data show CDR1 as LGHNT and CDR2 as FRNRAP. The V and J ends lost 0 bases and 4 bases, in that order; junction bases with no gene match: 5. The CDR3 runs 16 residues. Here the CDR3 reads CASGLVASGRFYEQYF. The DNA of the CDR3 is TGTGCTAGTGGTTTGGTAGCTAGCGGGAGGTTTTACGAGCAGTACTTC.

V is TRBV2 and J is TRBJ1-4; 10 bases are a match to TRBD1. With 6 bases clipped from V and 6 bases from J, the junction kept 7 bases outside the gene matches. CDR1 is SNHLY, CDR2 FYNNEI, per germline. The CDR3 length is 15 residues. CDR3 sequence (DNA): TGTGCCAGCAGACAAAGACAGGGGGCGGATGAAAAACTGTTTTTT. It codes for CASRQRQGADEKLFF.

The rearrangement uses TRBV28 and TRBJ2-5, with D possibly being TRBD1 (6 bases). In germline, CDR1 is MDHEN, CDR2 SYDVKM. This CDR3 is built from 15 residues. V was pared by 5 bases and J by 0 bases, with 13 bases between. The CDR3 loop reads CASSGGSPYQETQYF. The CDR3 bases are TGTGCCAGCAGTGGGGGCAGCCCGTACCAAGAGACCCAGTACTTC.

The genes are TRBV29-1 and TRBJ2-7; the match to TRBD1 covers 7 bases. The V gene end was trimmed by 6 bases and the J gene end by 0 bases; junction bases not matched to a gene: 5. This CDR3 comprises 13 residues. The germline V gene has CDR1 SQVTM and CDR2 ANQGSEA. CDR3 loop: CSVGQLYSYEQYF. Here the CDR3 DNA reads TGCAGCGTGGGACAGCTCTACTCCTACGAGCAGTACTTC.

The chain recombines TRBV4-1 with TRBJ1-2; no clear D gene. V was shortened by 0 bases and J by 3 bases, with 2 bases between the two germline ends. The germline V gene has CDR1 MGHRA and CDR2 YSYEKL. The CDR3 extends over 12 amino acids. CDR3 nucleotides: TGCGCCAGCAGCCAAGAACACTATGGCTACACCTTC. It codes for CASSQEHYGYTF.

The chain employs TRBV5-1 and TRBJ1-1, with 10 bases identical to TRBD1. The germline V gene encodes CDR1 SGHRS and CDR2 YFSETQ. The CDR3 spans 16 residues. The V segment lost 4 bases and the J segment 1 base; nucleotides outside the gene matches: 7. CDR3 loop: CASSPWTGGENTEAFF. The CDR3 nucleotides read TGCGCCAGCAGCCCCTGGACAGGGGGGGAGAACACTGAAGCTTTCTTT. Complete variable domain (other parts from reference TRBV5-1 and TRBJ1-1): KAGVTQTPRYLIKTRGQQVTLSCSPISGHRSVSWYQQTPGQGLQFLFEYFSETQRNKGNFPGRFSGRQFSNSRSEMNVSTLELGDSALYLCASSPWTGGENTEAFFGQGTRLTVV.

In the case of this clone: The germline gene is not matched at one end of the junction; a read error may be the cause. This rearrangement joins TRBV6-5 to TRBJ1-2, with D possibly matching TRBD1 (5 bases). Germline CDR1 is MNHEY and CDR2 is SVGAGI. The CDR3 covers 13 residues. The CDR3 DNA reads as TGTGCCAGCAGTCCCTTTGGGGTGGGGCATCTCGGCTTC. This codes for CASSPFGVGHLGF.

The CDR3 loop reads CASSRGDEQYF. Here the CDR3 DNA reads TGTGCCAGCTCACGGGGGGACGAGCAGTACTTC. The gene calls are TRBV18 and TRBJ2-7; D is perhaps TRBD2 (6 bases). Deletions cut 4 bases from V and 5 bases from J, with 6 bases between. The CDR3 has 11 amino acids. Germline CDR1 reads KGHSH; CDR2 reads LQKENI.

The chain links TRBV5-4 to TRBJ1-5; D gene ambiguous. Germline loops: CDR1 SGHNT, CDR2 YYREEE (reference sequence). Trimming stripped 0 bases from V and 5 bases from J, with 6 bases between. This CDR3 has 13 amino acids. The chain's CDR3 is CASSLAPHQPQHF. CDR3 nucleotide sequence: TGTGCCAGCAGCTTGGCCCCGCATCAGCCCCAGCATTTT.

The chain has TRBV18 and TRBJ2-2; D is perhaps TRBD1 or TRBD2 (6 bases each). This CDR3 is built from 14 residues. Germline CDR1 reads KGHSH; CDR2 reads LQKENI. V lost 6 bases, J lost 5 bases, and 13 bases lay in between. The CDR3 DNA sequence: TGTGCCAGCTCCAAACAGGGAGGAACCGGGGAGCTGTTTTTT. Translating it yields CASSKQGGTGELFF.

In DNA, the CDR3 is TGTGCCAGCAGTGGGAACATTTCACCCCTCCACTTT. It is translated as CASSGNISPLHF. The rearrangement joins TRBV2 to TRBJ1-6; no firm D call. V dropped 4 bases and J dropped 9 bases, with 7 bases sitting between them. Germline CDR1 reads SNHLY; CDR2 reads FYNNEI. The CDR3 extends over 12 amino acids.

The chain couples TRBV9 to TRBJ2-1; D gene uncertain. Trimming cost V 0 bases and J 8 bases, with 6 bases left between them. CDR3 length: 12 amino acids. Germline V gene data show CDR1 as SGDLS and CDR2 as YYNGEE. CDR3 nucleotides: TGTGCCAGCAGCGTAGGAAACTATGAGCAGTTCTTC. As protein: CASSVGNYEQFF.

V and J are TRBV5-1 and TRBJ2-3; 13 nucleotides match TRBD2. Per germline, CDR1 SGHRS and CDR2 YFSETQ. The ends lost 4 bases at V and 4 bases at J; junction bases unmatched: 3. The CDR3 totals 15 residues. The CDR3 protein is CASSNGLAGADTQYF. The CDR3 DNA sequence: TGCGCCAGCAGCAACGGACTAGCGGGAGCAGATACGCAGTATTTT.

The chain uses TRBV10-3 and TRBJ2-5; no clear D gene. The germline V gene has CDR1 ENHRY and CDR2 SYGVKD. CDR3 length equals 12 residues. The ends were cut back, 0 bases at V and 2 bases at J, with 1 base in the middle. The CDR3: CAISESQETQYF. The CDR3 region has the DNA TGTGCCATCAGTGAGTCTCAAGAGACCCAGTACTTC.

V usage is TRBV25-1 and J usage is TRBJ1-1, with D possibly being TRBD1 (6 bases). The CDR3 is made up of 15 amino acids. From germline, CDR1 is MGHDK and CDR2 SYGVNS. The V end was cut by 1 base, the J end by 3 bases, with 12 bases between. The CDR3 is CASSESREGDTEAFF. The CDR3 DNA is TGTGCCAGCAGTGAATCCCGGGAGGGGGACACTGAAGCTTTCTTT.

This chain's CDR3 is CASSNPRDRDRRAFF. The CDR3 region has the DNA TGTGCCAGTAGTAACCCACGGGACAGGGACCGAAGGGCTTTCTTT. J is TRBJ1-1 and V is TRBV19; 9 bases fit TRBD1. Germline V gene lookup returns CDR1 LNHDA and CDR2 SQIVND (reference sequence). The V gene end was trimmed by 4 bases and the J gene end by 11 bases; junction bases not matched to a gene: 14. The CDR3 loop spans 15 amino acids.

This clone has a single count. One end of the junction varies from germline; a read error may be responsible. V is TRBV7-9 and J is TRBJ2-1; D remains unclear. Germline-derived CDR1 and CDR2 are SEHNR and FQNEAQ (reference sequence). The CDR3 contains 14 residues. The chain's CDR3 is CASSLDRPWRPKVF. The CDR3 region has the DNA TGTGCCAGCAGCTTAGATCGACCCTGGAGACCGAAGGTCTTC.